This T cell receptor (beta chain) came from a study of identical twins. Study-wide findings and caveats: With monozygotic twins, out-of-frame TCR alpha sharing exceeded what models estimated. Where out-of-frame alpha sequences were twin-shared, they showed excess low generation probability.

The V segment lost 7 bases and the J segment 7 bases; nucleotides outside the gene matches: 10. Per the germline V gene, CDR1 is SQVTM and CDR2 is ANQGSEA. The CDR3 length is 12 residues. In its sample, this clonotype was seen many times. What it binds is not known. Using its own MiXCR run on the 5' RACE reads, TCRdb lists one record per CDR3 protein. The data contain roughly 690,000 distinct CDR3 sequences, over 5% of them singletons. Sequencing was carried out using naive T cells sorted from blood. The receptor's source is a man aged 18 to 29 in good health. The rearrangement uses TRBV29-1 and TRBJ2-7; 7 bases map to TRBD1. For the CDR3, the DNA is TGCAGCGGTGGGACAGCCCTCGGGGAGCAGTACTTC. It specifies CSGGTALGEQYF.